This T cell receptor (beta chain) was retrieved from a study of beta chain features in type 1 diabetes. Overall study results and limits: Possibly, sequencing cDNA over-represented cells that had high TCR expression levels. TCRB CDR3 length was moderately but significantly reduced in all four CD4+ subsets of Type 1 diabetes patients.

Expressed TCRB transcripts were sequenced because the entire RNA isolate underwent reverse transcription. Profiled with immunoSEQ multiplex PCR; TCRdb holds only in-frame clones, not every one. Here the sample spans about 700,000 clones, roughly 13% being singletons. On this clone: As yet, its antigen is unknown.

This CDR3 is 16 amino acids long. Germline V gene data show CDR1 as KGHSH and CDR2 as LQKENI. V lost 3 bases and J lost 1; bases outside the gene matches: 5. One heparinised blood draw averaging around 0.12 L was given by each donor. Each sorted population was over 95% pure. The sample consisted of naive CD4+ T cells from blood. The receptor was derived from a man aged 18 to 29 with type 1 diabetes. The chain uses TRBV18 and TRBJ2-1; 8 nucleotides align to TRBD1. CDR3 DNA sequence: TGTGCCAGCTCACCCCTGACAGGGGAATCCTACAATGAGCAGTTCTTC. Encoded protein: CASSPLTGESYNEQFF.